These 10 T cell receptor beta chains originate from one sample sequenced in a study of post-analysis software for immune sequencing data. Regarding the study as a whole: About five TRBV segments occurring more often in patients than controls included TRBV5-6, TRBV5-1 and TRBV20-1.

Carried by the TCR beta cDNA libraries were unique molecular identifiers. TCRdb re-called the PCR reads with MiXCR, one entry per CDR3 protein. In the table there are hundreds of thousands of distinct CDR3 sequences, 36% of which are singletons. These receptors are not linked to any known antigen. The source material was blood. These receptors were taken from a girl aged 5-17 years with multiple sclerosis.

The sample holds a few counts of this clonotype. A much larger clone differs by one base, so this may be a read error. J is TRBJ1-6 and V is TRBV9; the D is unclear. This CDR3 spans 13 amino acids. CDR1 and CDR2 (germline): SGDLS, YYNGEE. CDR3 nucleotide sequence: TGTGCCAGCAGCGTAGTTGTCGGTTCACCCCCCCACTTT. It yields the protein CASSVVVGSPPHF.

This clonotype came up a few times. A much bigger clone sits one base away, suggesting this may be a read error. The chain combines TRBV7-6 with TRBJ2-3; 12 bases line up with TRBD1. This CDR3 is built from 16 residues. Germline V gene lookup returns CDR1 SGHVS and CDR2 FNYEAQ. V lost 5 bases and J lost 2; bases outside the gene matches: 5. CDR3 sequence: CASSLGTGGFTDTQYF. The CDR3 bases are TGTGCCAGCAGCCTTGGGACAGGGGGCTTCACAGATACGCAGTATTTT. Looking up the rest from reference TRBV7-6 and TRBJ2-3 gives the full variable domain: GAGVSQSPRYKVTKRGQDVALRCDPISGHVSLYWYRQALGQGPEFLTYFNYEAQQDKSGLPNDRFSAERPEGSISTLTIQRTEQRDSAMYRCASSLGTGGFTDTQYFGPGTRLTVL.

Concerning this clonotype: The conserved phenylalanine or tryptophan normally closing the CDR3 is absent here, so this likely arose from a read error. V is TRBV28 and J is TRBJ1-5, with D maybe TRBD1 (5 bases). The V end was cut by 5 bases, the J end by 10 bases, with 21 bases between. The CDR3 is made up of 15 amino acids. Germline values: CDR1 MDHEN, CDR2 SYDVKM. The CDR3 bases are TGTGCCAGCAGTCCCGGCAGGGACGGCAGCCACCCCCAGCATTGT. Protein product: CASSPGRDGSHPQHC.

This clonotype was seen many times. V usage is TRBV6-5 and J usage is TRBJ1-6; TRBD1 might be the D (5 bases). Germline V gene lookup returns CDR1 MNHEY and CDR2 SVGAGI. Deletions cut 4 bases from V and 9 bases from J, with 16 bases between. This CDR3 is 15 amino acids long. CDR3: CASSSLTVSGSPLHF. The CDR3 region has the DNA TGTGCCAGCAGTTCGTTGACAGTCTCGGGTTCACCCCTCCACTTT.

The CDR3 reads CASSSLITSGRSNTGELFF. The CDR3 DNA reads as TGTGCCAGCAGCTCCCTCATCACCAGCGGGAGGTCGAACACCGGGGAGCTGTTTTTT. This sequence joins TRBV7-8 and TRBJ2-2; TRBD2 aligns across 9 bases. This CDR3 spans 19 amino acids. V was clipped by 4 bases and J by 0 bases; unmatched bases: 12. CDR1 is SGHVS, CDR2 FQNEAQ, per germline.

DNA for the CDR3: TGTGCCAGCAGCTTCAACGGGCCCTACGAGCAGTACTTC. It specifies CASSFNGPYEQYF. V and J are TRBV11-1 and TRBJ2-7; D ambiguous. Germline assignment: CDR1 SGHAT and CDR2 FQDESV (reference sequence). The CDR3 totals 13 residues. The germline V and J ends were trimmed by 3 bases and 2 bases, with 8 bases remaining between them.

In its sample, this clonotype was seen many times. The V gene is TRBV12-3 or TRBV12-4, the J gene TRBJ1-2; D uncertain. Trimming pared 3 bases from V and 3 bases from J, leaving 11 bases between. The CDR3 is made up of 14 amino acids. The CDR3 sequence is CASSFFSGHYGYTF. Written as DNA, the CDR3 is TGTGCCAGCAGTTTCTTCTCGGGTCACTATGGCTACACCTTC.

The CDR3 bases are TGCGCCAGCAGCCAAGGAATTGACGAGCAGTACTTC. This encodes CASSQGIDEQYF. The J gene is TRBJ2-7, the V gene TRBV4-1; D is uncertain. CDR1 is MGHRA, CDR2 YSYEKL, per germline. CDR3 length equals 12 residues. V was pared by 1 base and J by 5 bases, with 6 bases between.

This clonotype was detected many times. The chain employs TRBV7-9 and TRBJ2-1, with D perhaps TRBD1 (6 bases). Trimming cost V 5 bases and J 2 bases, with 16 bases left between them. CDR1 is SEHNR and CDR2 is FQNEAQ in the germline V gene (reference sequence). CDR3 length: 16 amino acids. CDR3 in amino acids: CASSLTGKLTYNEQFF. CDR3 nucleotides: TGTGCCAGCAGCCTAACAGGGAAATTAACCTACAATGAGCAGTTCTTC.

Regarding this clonotype: Given the absence of the conserved phenylalanine or tryptophan at the CDR3 end, a read error is likely. The V call is TRBV12-3 or TRBV12-4, the J call TRBJ2-3; D is possibly TRBD1 or TRBD2 (6 bases each). The CDR3 length is 13 residues. CDR3 sequence (DNA): TGTGCCAGCAGCTTAGGGGGGCCAGATACGCAGTATTCT. This sequence encodes CASSLGGPDTQYS.